These 24 T cell receptor beta chains were all obtained from the same sample, sequenced in a study of tumor-infiltrating lymphocytes in primary liver carcinoma. Co-extracting RNA and DNA was done with about 17-31 mg of unsorted bulk tissue as input. Priming with a constant-region primer yielded TCR beta cDNA from 450 to 600 ng total RNA. ARM-PCR was slightly modified, and three nested multiplex PCR rounds with it gave rise to the TCR beta libraries. PCR rounds one and two used TRBV1-TRBV30 forward primers with a C-beta reverse primer for around 9 cycles each. MiXCR, run by TCRdb on the multiplex PCR reads, gives a single entry per CDR3 protein. This sample has around 79,000 distinct CDR3 sequences; 65% to 75% occur once, and the top ten carry roughly 28%. The source material was tumor-adjacent normal liver tissue. These receptors originate from a man aged 35-49 years with primary liver carcinoma and hepatitis B virus infection.

This clonotype was counted only a few times. Being one base from a much bigger clone, this may be a read error. The V and J genes are TRBV10-2 and TRBJ2-7; either TRBD1 or TRBD2 may fit D (5 bases each). The CDR3 runs to 14 residues. Looked up from germline, CDR1 is WSHSY and CDR2 is SAAADI. The V and J ends lost 6 bases and 5 bases respectively, with 17 bases between them. This chain's CDR3 is CASSRERGIDEQYF. The CDR3 region has the DNA TGCGCCAGCAGCCGGGAAAGGGGTATCGACGAGCAGTACTTC.

Details on this clonotype: At one boundary the junction diverges from the germline segment, which might be a read error. The chain carries TRBV12-3 or TRBV12-4 and TRBJ2-1; no firm D call. The CDR3 extends over 14 amino acids. The CDR3 region is CATSQVQAISEQFF. DNA of the CDR3: TGTGCCACCAGTCAAGTGCAAGCGATAAGTGAGCAGTTCTTC.

This clonotype was seen at least ten times. This chain connects TRBV6-1 to TRBJ2-1, with 7 bases that match TRBD2. The CDR3 has 16 amino acids. With V trimmed by 6 bases and J by 7 bases, 15 bases remained unmatched. Germline CDR1 is MNHNS and CDR2 is SASEGT. CDR3 region: CASRHLGGSFLNEQFF. CDR3 coding DNA: TGTGCCAGCAGGCACCTGGGAGGGAGCTTCCTAAATGAGCAGTTCTTC.

This clonotype has a handful of counts. Its ends do not fully match the called genes, so a read error is possible. The CDR3 protein is CTSSFPGSSGNTIYF. The CDR3 nucleotides read TGTACCAGCAGCTTCCCTGGCAGCTCTGGAAACACCATATATTTT. The V and J genes are TRBV7-9 and TRBJ1-3; no definite D call. The CDR3 has 15 amino acids. Looked up from germline, CDR1 is SEHNR and CDR2 is FQNEAQ (reference sequence).

The V call is TRBV20-1, the J call TRBJ1-1; tentative D call: TRBD1 (5 bases). Germline V gene sequence: CDR1 DFQATT, CDR2 SNEGSKA (reference sequence). This CDR3 comprises 14 residues. V was pared by 5 bases and J by 5 bases, with 18 bases between. Here the CDR3 reads CSAGLRGLRTEAFF. DNA for the CDR3: TGCAGTGCTGGATTGCGGGGACTTAGAACTGAAGCTTTCTTT.

Comments on this clonotype: The conserved phenylalanine or tryptophan is not found at the CDR3 terminus, so this likely reflects a read error. V gene TRBV19 combines with J gene TRBJ1-6; D gene uncertain. This CDR3 contains 13 residues. CDR1 LNHDA and CDR2 SQIVND come from the germline V gene (reference sequence). Deletions cut 7 bases from V and 5 bases from J, with 9 bases between. The CDR3, as DNA: TGTGCCAGTAAACCCCGGAATAATTCACCCCTCCACTGT. This translates into CASKPRNNSPLHC.

This clonotype was seen at least ten times. The V call is TRBV28, the J call TRBJ2-6; D tentatively reads TRBD1 or TRBD2 (7 bases each). V dropped 8 bases and J dropped 2 bases, with 16 bases sitting between them. Germline assignment: CDR1 MDHEN and CDR2 SYDVKM. This CDR3 region has 16 residues. This chain's CDR3 is CASRQGGVTGANVLTF. For the CDR3, the DNA is TGTGCCAGCCGCCAGGGGGGGGTGACTGGGGCCAACGTCCTGACTTTC. The variable domain in full, completed from reference TRBV28 and TRBJ2-6, reads DVKVTQSSRYLVKRTGEKVFLECVQDMDHENMFWYRQDPGLGLRLIYFSYDVKMKEKGDIPEGYSVSREKKERFSLILESASTNQTSMYLCASRQGGVTGANVLTFGAGSRLTVL.

Points on this clonotype: One end of the junction varies from germline; a read error may be responsible. V gene TRBV12-3 or TRBV12-4 combines with J gene TRBJ2-1; 10 bases agree with TRBD2. The CDR3 extends over 15 amino acids. CDR3 region: CAISSLLAGSNEKFF. The CDR3 region has the DNA TGTGCCATCAGTTCCTTACTAGCGGGAAGCAATGAGAAGTTCTTC.

With regard to this clonotype: Germline and junction disagree at one end, which may indicate a read error. The genes are TRBV6-5 and TRBJ2-3; TRBD2 matches at 8 bases. CDR1 MNHEY and CDR2 SVGAGI come from the germline V gene. CDR3 length equals 15 residues. DNA for the CDR3: TGTACCAGCAGCCCGGGACTAGTGGGAGCAGATACGCAGTATTTT. Its translation: CTSSPGLVGADTQYF.

The table lists this clonotype with a few counts. V and J are TRBV29-1 and TRBJ2-1, with 7 bases fitting TRBD1. The CDR3 has 14 residues. Per germline, CDR1 SQVTM and CDR2 ANQGSEA. The J segment lost 2 bases and the V segment lost 3 bases, leaving 4 bases of the junction unmatched. The CDR3 protein is CSVDRDSAYNEQFF. CDR3 nucleotides: TGCAGCGTTGATCGGGACAGTGCCTACAATGAGCAGTTCTTC.

To note about this clonotype: Without the conserved terminal phenylalanine or tryptophan, this CDR3 likely stems from a read error. The V gene is TRBV29-1, the J gene TRBJ2-2; possible D gene TRBD1, 5 bases. The CDR3 runs 12 residues. The germline gives CDR1 SQVTM, CDR2 ANQGSEA. The CDR3 region is CSVGQDTRELFI. The CDR3 DNA reads TGCAGCGTTGGGCAGGACACCAGGGAGCTGTTTATT.

The chain is built from TRBV6-2 or TRBV6-3 and TRBJ1-3; D remains unclear. The length of the CDR3 is 15 residues. Germline V lookup: CDR1 MNHEY, CDR2 SVGEGT. V was clipped by 10 bases and J by 0 bases, with 16 bases between them. CDR3 sequence: CANSPFVTSGNTIYF. The CDR3 DNA reads as TGTGCCAACAGCCCTTTTGTCACCTCTGGAAACACCATATATTTT.

To note about this clonotype: In this CDR3 the conserved last residue, phenylalanine or tryptophan, is missing, so a read error is likely. The chain has TRBV4-3 and TRBJ2-7; D is unclear. The CDR3 extends over 15 amino acids. From germline, CDR1 is LGHNA and CDR2 YSLEER. In nucleotides, the CDR3 is TGCACCAGCAGCCAAGAACGGGCGGTAGGGTACGAGCAGTACTCC. Protein product: CTSSQERAVGYEQYS.

This clonotype was detected only once. Mismatch with germline at one junction end may stem from a read error. The genes are TRBV29-1 and TRBJ1-5; possibly TRBD1 for D (5 bases). The CDR3 spans 13 residues. Germline-derived CDR1 and CDR2 are SQVTM and ANQGSEA. CDR3 sequence: CNVVRQINQPQHF. Here the CDR3 DNA reads TGCAACGTTGTCAGACAGATCAATCAGCCCCAGCATTTT. The full variable domain, rest sourced from reference TRBV29-1 and TRBJ1-5, is SAVISQKPSRDICQRGTSLTIQCQVDSQVTMMFWYRQQPGQSLTLIATANQGSEATYESGFVIDKFPISRPNLTFSTLTVSNMSPEDSSIYLCNVVRQINQPQHFGDGTRLSIL.

In the case of this clonotype: This CDR3 fails to terminate in the conserved phenylalanine or tryptophan, so it likely reflects a read error. The limits of the CDR3 on the DNA are not certain, so only TCRdb's listed CDR3 is given. The chain uses TRBV28 and TRBJ2-7; TRBD2 is taken as the D call from the table, unchecked against the DNA. The CDR3 adds up to 19 amino acids, both ends counted. Germline CDR1 reads MDHEN; CDR2 reads SYDVKM. CDR3 protein: CSSSFFGLAGGRISYERYY.

This clonotype occurred many times. Possible read error: a much larger clone is one base away. The CDR3 bases are TGTGCCAGCAGCTCCTTGGGAGGTAGCGGGAGGGCCTACAATGAGCGGTTCTTC. Encoded protein: CASSSLGGSGRAYNERFF. The chain has TRBV7-8 and TRBJ2-1; 11 nucleotides align to TRBD2. This CDR3 is 18 amino acids long. Germline assignment: CDR1 SGHVS and CDR2 FQNEAQ.

To note about this clonotype: One end of the junction varies from germline; a read error may be responsible. The V and J genes are TRBV6-5 and TRBJ2-7, with TRBD2 matching 9 bases. The CDR3 contains 15 residues. Germline V gene data show CDR1 as MNHEY and CDR2 as SVGAGI. CDR3 protein: CASSYRASGIYGQYF. As DNA, the CDR3 is TGTGCCAGCAGTTATCGGGCTAGCGGGATATACGGGCAGTACTTC.

The V and J genes are TRBV11-2 and TRBJ2-5; D tentatively fits TRBD1 or TRBD2 (6 bases each). V lost 0 bases, J lost 4 bases, and 21 bases lay in between. This CDR3 is 18 amino acids long. In germline, CDR1 is SGHAT, CDR2 FQNNGV. CDR3 bases: TGTGCCAGCAGCTTAGATCTGTGGTCTAGCAGGGGAGGAGAGACCCAGTACTTC. The encoded protein is CASSLDLWSSRGGETQYF.

This clonotype was counted ten times or more. This chain uses TRBV5-5 with TRBJ1-5, with 8 bases lining up with TRBD1. V dropped 4 bases and J dropped 9; count of bases not matched to a gene: 12. CDR1 is SGHKS and CDR2 is YYEKEE in the germline V gene (reference sequence). This CDR3 is built from 15 residues. CDR3: CASSLEGTGIVPQHF. CDR3 nucleotide sequence: TGTGCCAGCAGCCTAGAAGGGACAGGCATCGTGCCCCAGCATTTT. The complete variable domain, with remaining parts taken from reference TRBV5-5 and TRBJ1-5, reads DAGVTQSPTHLIKTRGQQVTLRCSPISGHKSVSWYQQVLGQGPQFIFQYYEKEERGRGNFPDRFSARQFPNYSSELNVNALLLGDSALYLCASSLEGTGIVPQHFGDGTRLSIL.

A few counts support this clonotype. A read error may explain this, as a much larger clone is one base away. The V call is TRBV14, the J call TRBJ1-1, with no clear D. Germline V CDR1 and CDR2: SGHDN, FVKESK. This CDR3 comprises 14 residues. CDR3 DNA: TGTGCCAGCAGCCAAGCAGATTTGAACATTGAAGCTTTCTTT. Its translation is CASSQADLNIEAFF. The complete variable domain, with remaining parts taken from reference TRBV14 and TRBJ1-1, reads EAGVTQFPSHSVIEKGQTVTLRCDPISGHDNLYWYRRVMGKEIKFLLHFVKESKQDESGMPNNRFLAERTGGTYSTLKVQPAELEDSGVYFCASSQADLNIEAFFGQGTRLTVV.

In the case of this clonotype: One end of the junction does not line up with germline, which may come from a read error. V is TRBV4-3 and J is TRBJ2-7; TRBD2 matches at 11 bases. The CDR3 is 15 amino acids. Germline CDR1 and CDR2: LGHNA and YSLEER. The CDR3 DNA reads TGCGCCGGCAGCCAAGAGCTAGCGGGAGGTCACGAGCGATACTTC. Translating it yields CAGSQELAGGHERYF.

This clonotype was counted only a few times. The chain employs TRBV20-1 and TRBJ2-7, with 7 bases matching TRBD1. J was trimmed by 4 bases and V by 4 bases; bases with no gene match: 4. The CDR3 is 12 amino acids. The germline V gene has CDR1 DFQATT and CDR2 SNEGSKA (reference sequence). DNA of the CDR3: TGCAGTGCTACCGACAGGGAATACGAGCAGTACTTC. This gives the protein CSATDREYEQYF.

CDR3 amino acids: CASGLAARSYNEQFF. The CDR3 coding sequence is TGTGCCAGTGGCCTAGCGGCAAGGTCCTACAATGAGCAGTTCTTC. The rearrangement links TRBV11-2 to TRBJ2-1; 7 positions match TRBD2. CDR1 SGHAT and CDR2 FQNNGV come from the germline V gene. The CDR3 is 15 amino acids. Trimming cost V 9 bases and J 1 base; bases outside gene matches: 9.

In regard to this clonotype: A much larger clone lies a single base off, so this may be a read error. The chain is built from TRBV4-2 and TRBJ2-7; D unresolved. Germline V gene sequence: CDR1 LGHNA, CDR2 YNFKEQ. This CDR3 is built from 15 residues. The CDR3 region has the DNA TGTGTCAGCAGCCTTCAATGGCGGAGCTCCTACGAGCAGTACTTC. Residues: CVSSLQWRSSYEQYF.